This entry describes one T cell receptor beta chain. No antigen is known for it. This record belongs to a study of cytomegalovirus exposure and HLA in healthy donors. General study findings and limits: The study recorded 150 to 200 TCR beta chains that were cytomegalovirus-associated. When a later analysis was performed, an Asian-associated ancestry cluster reportedly had fewer N-insertions than the roughly 700-donor mean.

13 Jbeta primers and 60 Vbeta primers were used for the PCR. Profiled with immunoSEQ multiplex PCR; TCRdb holds only in-frame clones, not every one. The sample carries tens of thousands of clones, roughly 50% recorded once. Germline CDR1 SQVTM, CDR2 ANQGSEA. The CDR3 totals 12 residues. V gave up 7 bases and J gave up 5 bases; unmatched junction bases: 4. The TCR was taken from a woman in her thirties or forties in good health and CMV-seropositive. The sequenced sample consisted of PBMCs. The chain employs TRBV29-1 and TRBJ2-3; TRBD1 aligns across 9 bases. CDR3 loop: CSAGTGIDTQYF. The CDR3 DNA reads as TGCAGCGCTGGGACAGGGATAGATACGCAGTATTTT.